This TCR beta chain came from a study of early T cells in non-severe SARS-CoV-2 infection. This clonotype was counted at least ten times. V dropped 0 bases and J dropped 2 bases, with 14 bases sitting between them. This CDR3 has 17 amino acids. Germline V lookup: CDR1 KGHDR, CDR2 SFDVKD. Using its own MiXCR run on the 5' RACE reads, TCRdb lists one record per CDR3 protein. The sample has fewer than 80,000 distinct CDR3 sequences, roughly 13% seen once. This chain uses TRBV24-1 with TRBJ2-3, with D maybe TRBD1 (5 bases). The receptor comes from an adult who was a healthcare worker with PCR-confirmed SARS-CoV-2 infection or an uninfected control (not recorded which). The sequenced material came from whole blood. Here the CDR3 DNA reads TGTGCCACCAGTGATTTGCAGGGCTCGACATCCACAGATACGCAGTATTTT. Translation: CATSDLQGSTSTDTQYF.